The 19 T cell receptor beta chains given below trace back to one sample, sequenced in a study of blood T cell repertoires in COVID-19. Sequenced by immunoSEQ multiplex PCR; TCRdb stores in-frame clones only, minus some. The sample shows 300,000 to 350,000 clones, over 70% of them seen only once. Sample: peripheral blood. The receptors originated from a woman aged 45-59 years with COVID-19, enrolled during active disease.

The chain combines TRBV10-3 with TRBJ2-3; D gene unclear. With 10 bases removed from V and 1 base from J, the gap between germline ends came to 18 bases. In germline, CDR1 is ENHRY, CDR2 SYGVKD. This CDR3 is 15 amino acids long. In DNA form, the CDR3 reads TGTGCCACCCACCAGTCTGAGCGCGGCACAGATACGCAGTATTTT. Its translation: CATHQSERGTDTQYF.

The chain recombines TRBV6-6 with TRBJ2-7, with TRBD2 as a possible D gene (6 bases). Trimming took 2 bases from V and 2 from J, leaving 10 bases between them. Per the germline V gene, CDR1 is MNHNY and CDR2 is SVGAGI (reference sequence). The CDR3 has 14 amino acids. CDR3 residues: CASSYGGMAYEQYF. CDR3 in DNA: TGTGCCAGCAGTTACGGCGGGATGGCCTACGAGCAGTACTTC.

This clone has a count of ten or more. The V call is TRBV7-9, the J call TRBJ1-2; 10 nucleotides agree with TRBD1. The CDR3 runs 13 residues. Per the germline V gene, CDR1 is SEHNR and CDR2 is FQNEAQ (reference sequence). V gave up 6 bases and J gave up 6 bases; unmatched junction bases: 4. The CDR3 DNA is TGTGCCAGCAGAATCGGGACAGGGGATGGCTACACCTTC. This gives the protein CASRIGTGDGYTF.

The V and J genes are TRBV12-3 or TRBV12-4 and TRBJ1-1, with no clear D. The V and J ends lost 2 bases and 6 bases respectively, with 10 bases between them. This CDR3 is 13 amino acids long. In DNA, the CDR3 is TGTGCCAGCAGTTTATCAGGAATTCCTGAAGCTTTCTTT. Its protein is CASSLSGIPEAFF.

This clone was counted once. This chain uses TRBV6-5 with TRBJ1-1, with D possibly being TRBD1 (6 bases). Trimming left V 5 bases short and J 5 bases short, with 12 bases between. This CDR3 is built from 13 residues. Germline loops: CDR1 MNHEY, CDR2 SVGAGI. CDR3 nucleotides: TGTGCCAGCAGTCCCACAGGGTTGACTGAAGCTTTCTTT. Its translation: CASSPTGLTEAFF.

The chain has TRBV27 and TRBJ2-7; 8 bases line up with TRBD1. V lost 2 bases, J lost 4 bases, and 4 bases stayed unmatched. In germline, CDR1 is MNHEY, CDR2 SMNVEV (reference sequence). The CDR3 consists of 14 residues. The CDR3 region is CASSLGQGAYEQYF. The CDR3 nucleotides read TGTGCCAGCAGTTTAGGGCAGGGGGCTTACGAGCAGTACTTC.

This chain connects TRBV11-2 to TRBJ1-4, with D maybe TRBD1 (6 bases). The CDR3 length is 15 residues. V was trimmed by 0 bases and J by 7 bases, leaving 12 bases between them. In germline, CDR1 is SGHAT, CDR2 FQNNGV. In nucleotides, the CDR3 is TGTGCCAGCAGCTTAGAGCTACAGGGATTTGAAAAACTGTTTTTT. Translation: CASSLELQGFEKLFF.

The chain recombines TRBV6-5 with TRBJ2-1; D perhaps matches TRBD2 (6 bases). V was pared by 5 bases and J by 3 bases, with 8 bases between. The CDR3 covers 13 residues. Germline V gene sequence: CDR1 MNHEY, CDR2 SVGAGI. CDR3 amino acids: CASSRGLYNEQFF. Here the CDR3 DNA reads TGTGCCAGCAGTCGGGGACTCTACAATGAGCAGTTCTTC.

The chain combines TRBV7-3 with TRBJ1-6, with TRBD1 identical over 8 bases. Germline CDR1 SGHTA, CDR2 FQGTGA. The CDR3 sequence is 15 residues long. V trimming: 4 bases; J trimming: 10 bases; junction bases outside the gene matches: 9. The chain's CDR3 is CASSSQGAVPSPLHF. CDR3 DNA sequence: TGTGCCAGCAGCTCCCAGGGGGCAGTCCCATCACCCCTCCACTTT.

Written as DNA, the CDR3 is TGTGCCTGGAGTTATAATAACAATGAGCAGTTCTTC. Translated: CAWSYNNNEQFF. V gene TRBV30 combines with J gene TRBJ2-1, with D unresolved. Trimming shortened V by 2 bases and J by 5 bases, and 7 bases separated the two germline ends. The CDR3 has 12 residues. In germline, CDR1 is GTSNPN, CDR2 SVGIG (reference sequence).

V gene TRBV2 combines with J gene TRBJ1-2; 7 bases align to TRBD1. The CDR3 extends over 15 amino acids. From germline, CDR1 is SNHLY and CDR2 FYNNEI. With V trimmed by 7 bases and J by 4 bases, 12 bases remained unmatched. CDR3 loop: CASTLQGMKGYGYTF. The CDR3 DNA reads TGTGCCAGCACTCTACAGGGGATGAAGGGCTATGGCTACACCTTC.

The chain combines TRBV28 with TRBJ1-5; TRBD1 agrees at 7 bases. Germline CDR1 and CDR2: MDHEN and SYDVKM. The trim removed 6 bases at V and 3 bases at J, leaving 5 bases unmatched. CDR3 length equals 14 residues. This chain's CDR3 is CASRLTGNNQPQHF. CDR3 in DNA: TGTGCCAGCAGACTGACAGGGAACAATCAGCCCCAGCATTTT.

The chain uses TRBV20-1 and TRBJ2-1; a possible D gene is TRBD2 (6 bases). Germline V lookup: CDR1 DFQATT, CDR2 SNEGSKA (reference sequence). CDR3 length: 11 amino acids. Deletions cut 4 bases from V and 10 bases from J, with 11 bases between. CDR3 loop: CSATTRGEQFF. CDR3 sequence (DNA): TGCAGTGCTACGACTAGAGGCGAGCAGTTCTTC.

The V and J genes are TRBV10-1 and TRBJ1-2; 10 nucleotides line up with TRBD1. The junction had 11 bases not matched to a gene; V was cut back by 5 bases and J by 8 bases. This CDR3 is 15 amino acids long. The V gene's germline CDR1 is WNHNN and CDR2 SYGVQD (reference sequence). CDR3 protein: CASSRRDRGGWGYTF. For the CDR3, the DNA is TGCGCCAGCAGTCGCCGGGACAGGGGAGGTTGGGGCTACACCTTC.

J is TRBJ1-3 and V is TRBV2, with 7 bases fitting TRBD1. Per germline, CDR1 SNHLY and CDR2 FYNNEI. The CDR3 runs to 15 residues. V lost 7 bases, J lost 2 bases, and 8 bases stayed unmatched. CDR3 DNA: TGTGCCAGCAACGGACAGGTAACCGCTGGAAACACCATATATTTT. The encoded protein is CASNGQVTAGNTIYF.

DNA of the CDR3: TGTGCCAGCAGTTTTTCGTTTTACAATGAGCAGTTCTTC. Amino acids: CASSFSFYNEQFF. The gene calls are TRBV12-3 or TRBV12-4 and TRBJ2-1; D is unresolved. The ends were cut back, 3 bases at V and 4 bases at J, with 7 bases in the middle. The CDR3 is made up of 13 amino acids.

The gene calls are TRBV5-5 and TRBJ1-1; D may be TRBD1 (5 bases). The length of the CDR3 is 14 residues. Trimming stripped 2 bases from V and 0 bases from J, with 8 bases between. CDR1 and CDR2 from the germline V gene are SGHKS and YYEKEE (reference sequence). This CDR3 is CASSFQDMNTEAFF. The CDR3 DNA follows: TGTGCCAGCAGCTTCCAGGACATGAACACTGAAGCTTTCTTT.

The chain has TRBV5-5 and TRBJ1-1, with TRBD1 matching 7 bases. From germline, CDR1 is SGHKS and CDR2 YYEKEE (reference sequence). There are 18 residues in the CDR3. J was trimmed by 3 bases and V by 0 bases; bases with no gene match: 14. The CDR3 protein is CASSLAVAGGEGDTEAFF. CDR3 nucleotides: TGTGCCAGCAGCTTGGCCGTGGCAGGGGGTGAAGGAGACACTGAAGCTTTCTTT.

The chain carries TRBV6-5 and TRBJ1-2, with TRBD1 as a possible D gene (6 bases). CDR1 MNHEY and CDR2 SVGAGI come from the germline V gene. The germline V and J ends were trimmed by 6 bases and 8 bases, with 16 bases remaining between them. The CDR3 contains 13 residues. The CDR3 sequence: CASRPGQSRGYTF. CDR3 bases: TGTGCCAGCAGACCAGGACAGTCACGGGGCTACACCTTC.